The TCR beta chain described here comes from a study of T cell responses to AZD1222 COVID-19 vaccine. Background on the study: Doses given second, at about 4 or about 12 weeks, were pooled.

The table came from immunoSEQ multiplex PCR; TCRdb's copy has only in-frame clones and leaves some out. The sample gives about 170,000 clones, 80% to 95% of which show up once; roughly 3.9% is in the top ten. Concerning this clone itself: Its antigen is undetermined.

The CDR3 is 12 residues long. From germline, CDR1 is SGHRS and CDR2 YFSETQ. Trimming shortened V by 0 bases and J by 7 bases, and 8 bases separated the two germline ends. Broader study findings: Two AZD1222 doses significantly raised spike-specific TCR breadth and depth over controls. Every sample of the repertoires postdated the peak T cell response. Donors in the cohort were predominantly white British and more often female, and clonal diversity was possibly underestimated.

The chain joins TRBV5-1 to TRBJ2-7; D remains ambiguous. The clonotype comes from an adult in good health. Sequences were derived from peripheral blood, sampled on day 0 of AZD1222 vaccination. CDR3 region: CASSLVMGEQYF. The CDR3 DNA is TGCGCCAGCAGCTTGGTAATGGGGGAGCAGTACTTC.